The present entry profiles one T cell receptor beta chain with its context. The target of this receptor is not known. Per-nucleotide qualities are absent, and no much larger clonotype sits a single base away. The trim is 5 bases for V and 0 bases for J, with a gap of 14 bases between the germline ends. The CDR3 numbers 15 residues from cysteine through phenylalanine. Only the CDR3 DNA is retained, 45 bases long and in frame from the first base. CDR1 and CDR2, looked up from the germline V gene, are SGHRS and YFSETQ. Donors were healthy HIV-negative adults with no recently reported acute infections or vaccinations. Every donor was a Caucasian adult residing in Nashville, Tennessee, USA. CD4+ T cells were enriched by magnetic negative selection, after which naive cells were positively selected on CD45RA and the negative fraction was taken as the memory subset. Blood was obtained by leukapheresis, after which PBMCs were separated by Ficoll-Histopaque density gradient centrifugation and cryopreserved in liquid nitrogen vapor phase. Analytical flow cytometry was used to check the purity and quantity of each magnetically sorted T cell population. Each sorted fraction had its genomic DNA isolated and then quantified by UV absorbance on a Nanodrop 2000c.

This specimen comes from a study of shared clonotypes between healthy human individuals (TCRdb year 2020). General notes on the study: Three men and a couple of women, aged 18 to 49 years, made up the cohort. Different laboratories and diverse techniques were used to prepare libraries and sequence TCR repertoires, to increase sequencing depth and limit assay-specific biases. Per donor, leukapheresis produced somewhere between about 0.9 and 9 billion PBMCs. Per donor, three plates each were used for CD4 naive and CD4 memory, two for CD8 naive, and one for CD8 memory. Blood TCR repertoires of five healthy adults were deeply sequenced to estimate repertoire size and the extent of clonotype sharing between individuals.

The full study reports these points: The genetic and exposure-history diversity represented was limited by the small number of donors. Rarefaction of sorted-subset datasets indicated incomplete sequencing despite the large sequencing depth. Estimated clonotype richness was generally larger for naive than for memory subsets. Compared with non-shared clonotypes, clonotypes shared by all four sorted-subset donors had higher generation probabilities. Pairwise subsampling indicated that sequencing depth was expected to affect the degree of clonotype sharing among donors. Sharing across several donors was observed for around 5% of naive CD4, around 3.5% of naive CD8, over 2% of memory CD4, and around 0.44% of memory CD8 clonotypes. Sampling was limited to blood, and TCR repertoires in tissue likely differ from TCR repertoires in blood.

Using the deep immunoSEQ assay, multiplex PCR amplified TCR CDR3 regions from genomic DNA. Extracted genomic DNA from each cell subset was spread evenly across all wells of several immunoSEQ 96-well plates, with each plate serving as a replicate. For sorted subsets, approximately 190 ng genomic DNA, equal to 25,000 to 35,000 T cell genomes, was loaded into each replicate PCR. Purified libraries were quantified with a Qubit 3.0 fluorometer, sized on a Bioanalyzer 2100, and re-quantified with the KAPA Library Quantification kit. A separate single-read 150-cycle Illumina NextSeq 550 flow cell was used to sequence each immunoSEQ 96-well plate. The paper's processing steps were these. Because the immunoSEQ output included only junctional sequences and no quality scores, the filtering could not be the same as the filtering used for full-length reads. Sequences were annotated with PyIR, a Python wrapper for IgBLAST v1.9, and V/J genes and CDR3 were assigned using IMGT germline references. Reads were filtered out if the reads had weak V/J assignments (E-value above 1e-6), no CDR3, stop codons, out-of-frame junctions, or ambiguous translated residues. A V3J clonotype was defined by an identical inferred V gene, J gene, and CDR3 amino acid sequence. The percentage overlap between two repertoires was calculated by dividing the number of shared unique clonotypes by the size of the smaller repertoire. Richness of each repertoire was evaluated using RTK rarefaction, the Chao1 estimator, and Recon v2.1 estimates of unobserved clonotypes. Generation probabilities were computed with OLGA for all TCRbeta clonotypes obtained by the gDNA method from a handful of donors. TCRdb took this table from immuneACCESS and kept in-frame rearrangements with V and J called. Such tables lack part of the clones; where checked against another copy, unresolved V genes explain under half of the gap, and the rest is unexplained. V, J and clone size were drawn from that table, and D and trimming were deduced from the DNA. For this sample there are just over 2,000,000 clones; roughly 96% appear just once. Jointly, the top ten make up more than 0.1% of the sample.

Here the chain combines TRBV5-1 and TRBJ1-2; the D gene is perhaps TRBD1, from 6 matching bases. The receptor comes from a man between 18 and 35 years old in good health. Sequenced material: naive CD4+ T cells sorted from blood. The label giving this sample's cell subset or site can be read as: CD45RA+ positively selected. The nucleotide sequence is TGCGCCAGCAGGATGGGGACACAGGCTAACTATGGCTACACCTTC. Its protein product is CASRMGTQANYGYTF.